The 21 T cell receptor beta chains presented below share a single source sample, sequenced in a study of cytomegalovirus exposure and HLA in healthy donors. Researchers ran the PCR with 60 Vbeta and 13 Jbeta primers. Profiling relied on immunoSEQ multiplex PCR, and the TCRdb table lists in-frame clones only, not all of them. The sample carries tens of thousands of clones, more than 65% recorded once. Input material: PBMCs. The receptor set was obtained from a woman between 18 and 29 years old in good health and CMV-seronegative.

This clone was observed once. The V gene is TRBV6-4, the J gene TRBJ2-5, with 12 bases lining up with TRBD1. CDR3 size: 16 residues. V dropped 2 bases and J dropped 6; count of bases not matched to a gene: 7. Per the germline V gene, CDR1 is MRHNA and CDR2 is SNTAGT. The CDR3 region is CASSDPGTGGEKTQYF. CDR3 in DNA: TGTGCCAGCAGTGACCCCGGGACAGGGGGCGAGAAGACCCAGTACTTC.

V gene TRBV27 combines with J gene TRBJ1-2; D is perhaps TRBD1 (6 bases). CDR3 size: 13 residues. CDR1 and CDR2 (germline): MNHEY, SMNVEV (reference sequence). V was shortened by 7 bases and J by 9 bases, with 18 bases between the two germline ends. The CDR3 coding sequence is TGTGCCAGCACTGACGACGGGGGGCTAAGCTACACCTTC. Residues: CASTDDGGLSYTF.

This rearrangement joins TRBV10-1 to TRBJ1-1; 8 positions agree with TRBD1. J gave up 5 bases and V 0 bases, and 5 bases lay outside the gene matches. The germline CDR1 and CDR2 sequences are WNHNN and SYGVQD (reference sequence). This CDR3 is built from 15 residues. The CDR3 sequence is CASSESQGARTEAFF. The CDR3 DNA follows: TGCGCCAGCAGTGAGTCCCAGGGGGCGCGGACTGAAGCTTTCTTT.

Remarks on this clone: At the DNA level, this CDR3 is encoded by other sequences in the same sample as well. This sequence joins TRBV28 and TRBJ1-2, with 12 bases lining up with TRBD1. CDR1 and CDR2 (germline): MDHEN, SYDVKM. The V gene end was trimmed by 1 base and the J gene end by 0 bases; junction bases not matched to a gene: 6. This CDR3 region has 18 residues. The CDR3 reads CASSLYAGTGGANYGYTF. The CDR3 DNA is TGTGCCAGCAGTTTATATGCCGGGACAGGGGGCGCTAACTATGGCTACACCTTC.

V is TRBV28 and J is TRBJ2-3; D possibly corresponds to TRBD1 (6 bases). CDR3 length: 16 residues. Germline loops: CDR1 MDHEN, CDR2 SYDVKM. The V and J ends lost 5 bases and 2 bases respectively, with 17 bases between them. The CDR3: CASSQQTGLFTDTQYF. For the CDR3, the DNA is TGTGCCAGCAGTCAGCAGACAGGCTTATTCACAGATACGCAGTATTTT.

The rearrangement links TRBV11-3 to TRBJ2-7, with 7 positions matching TRBD2. With 5 bases clipped from V and 3 bases from J, the junction kept 7 bases outside the gene matches. Germline CDR1 is SGHNT and CDR2 is YENEEA. The CDR3 spans 14 residues. The CDR3 sequence: CASSRSGDYYEQYF. Here the CDR3 DNA reads TGTGCCAGCAGCCGCAGCGGGGACTACTACGAGCAGTACTTC.

V usage is TRBV5-1 and J usage is TRBJ1-6, with no clear D. The CDR3 totals 15 residues. V lost 0 bases and J lost 11, with 15 bases in between. The germline gives CDR1 SGHRS, CDR2 YFSETQ. The CDR3 is CASSLVEGWWTPLHF. Here the CDR3 DNA reads TGCGCCAGCAGCTTGGTTGAGGGCTGGTGGACACCCCTCCACTTT.

Turning to this clone: An end of the junction differs from the germline gene, which may be a read error. The rearrangement links TRBV27 to TRBJ1-1; 7 bases line up with TRBD1. The germline gives CDR1 MNHEY, CDR2 SMNVEV (reference sequence). The CDR3 contains 15 residues. The CDR3 reads CAGSLGGTANTEAFF. For the CDR3, the DNA is TGTGCCGGCAGTTTAGGGGGGACAGCGAACACTGAAGCTTTCTTT.

The rearrangement joins TRBV6-5 to TRBJ2-1; 10 nucleotides line up with TRBD1. The CDR3 has 13 residues. The germline V gene has CDR1 MNHEY and CDR2 SVGAGI. Trimming removed 7 bases from V and 6 bases from J; junction bases left unmatched: 3. CDR3 residues: CASTRDRGNEQFF. The DNA for the CDR3 is TGTGCCAGCACCAGGGACAGGGGCAATGAGCAGTTCTTC.

The chain joins TRBV4-2 to TRBJ2-5; 8 bases are shared with TRBD1. Germline CDR1 reads LGHNA; CDR2 reads YNFKEQ. This CDR3 region has 18 residues. The V gene end was trimmed by 0 bases and the J gene end by 5 bases; junction bases not matched to a gene: 14. This CDR3 is CASSQDPRSQGAEETQYF. CDR3 DNA sequence: TGTGCCAGCAGCCAAGATCCAAGGTCGCAGGGGGCTGAGGAGACCCAGTACTTC.

V usage is TRBV27 and J usage is TRBJ2-3; 10 nucleotides align to TRBD2. This CDR3 comprises 17 residues. Looked up from germline, CDR1 is MNHEY and CDR2 is SMNVEV (reference sequence). The trim removed 5 bases at V and 0 bases at J, leaving 8 bases unmatched. The CDR3 reads CASSPGTSASSTDTQYF. CDR3 in DNA: TGTGCCAGCAGTCCCGGGACTAGCGCGTCTAGCACAGATACGCAGTATTTT.

The chain joins TRBV28 to TRBJ1-1; 7 nucleotides agree with TRBD1. J gave up 0 bases and V 3 bases, and 4 bases lay outside the gene matches. This CDR3 contains 15 residues. The V gene's germline CDR1 is MDHEN and CDR2 SYDVKM. The CDR3 DNA reads as TGTGCCAGCAGTTTTGGGGACAGTATGAACACTGAAGCTTTCTTT. It translates to CASSFGDSMNTEAFF.

V is TRBV11-2 and J is TRBJ2-7; 9 nucleotides line up with TRBD1. V shed 4 bases and J 3 bases; nucleotides not matched to a gene: 7. CDR1 and CDR2 from the germline V gene are SGHAT and FQNNGV. The CDR3 loop spans 15 amino acids. This CDR3 is CASSSRDRVIYEQYF. CDR3 nucleotide sequence: TGTGCCAGCAGCTCCCGGGACAGGGTAATCTACGAGCAGTACTTC.

The chain combines TRBV5-6 with TRBJ2-1; 8 bases align to TRBD2. This CDR3 has 17 residues. V dropped 0 bases and J dropped 7; count of bases not matched to a gene: 12. Looked up from germline, CDR1 is SGHDT and CDR2 is YYEEEE. In nucleotides, the CDR3 is TGTGCCAGCAGCTTGGCCGTATCCCCGGGGGGGGTTAATGAGCAGTTCTTC. This translates into CASSLAVSPGGVNEQFF.

This clone appeared a few times. The chain links TRBV6-1 to TRBJ2-3, with 12 bases matching TRBD2. The CDR3 totals 15 residues. After removal of 6 bases from V and 5 bases from J, the junction contained 6 bases not matched to a gene. Germline CDR1 and CDR2: MNHNS and SASEGT. The CDR3 DNA sequence: TGTGCCAGCAGCCCTAGCGGGAGGGCGGTAGATACGCAGTATTTT. It is translated as CASSPSGRAVDTQYF.

This rearrangement joins TRBV4-2 to TRBJ2-1; weak D call: TRBD1 (5 bases). V was trimmed by 0 bases and J by 2 bases, leaving 8 bases between them. The CDR3 sequence is 15 residues long. Germline V gene data show CDR1 as LGHNA and CDR2 as YNFKEQ. The CDR3 sequence is CASSQDPGTYNEQFF. The CDR3 region has the DNA TGTGCCAGCAGCCAAGATCCAGGGACCTACAATGAGCAGTTCTTC.

This chain links TRBV7-3 with TRBJ2-5, with TRBD2 identical over 11 bases. The CDR3 covers 17 residues. Germline V gives CDR1 SGHTA, CDR2 FQGTGA. The J segment lost 5 bases and the V segment lost 5 bases, leaving 13 bases of the junction unmatched. CDR3 in DNA: TGTGCCAGCAGCCCCGGTTTAGGTAGCGGGAGGGAGGAGACCCAGTACTTC. Its translation: CASSPGLGSGREETQYF.

This clone came up a few times. The V call is TRBV6-7, the J call TRBJ1-1; D may be TRBD1 (5 bases). TRBV6-7 is flagged as an ORF with uncertain function. The CDR3 is made up of 15 amino acids. V was clipped by 11 bases and J by 0 bases, with 19 bases between them. The CDR3 coding sequence is TGTGCCTCCCTCCTCGGGGACTCCATGAACACTGAAGCTTTCTTT. Protein: CASLLGDSMNTEAFF.

V and J are TRBV30 and TRBJ1-1; D is unclear. The CDR3 runs 12 residues. CDR1 is GTSNPN and CDR2 is SVGIG in the germline V gene (reference sequence). V lost 4 bases and J 8 bases, leaving 14 bases between the germline ends. CDR3 coding DNA: TGTGCCTGGAAAGGACTCGGGAGGGAAGCTTTCTTT. Translated: CAWKGLGREAFF. Based on the CDR3 plus reference TRBV30 and TRBJ1-1, the full variable domain is SQTIHQWPATLVQPVGSPLSLECTVEGTSNPNLYWYRQAAGRGLQLLFYSVGIGQISSEVPQNLSASRPQDRQFILSSKKLLLSDSGFYLCAWKGLGREAFFGQGTRLTVV.

This clone occurred a few times. CDR3 coding DNA: TGCGCCAGCAGACCCCCAGTGAACACTGAAGCTTTCTTT. Protein product: CASRPPVNTEAFF. This chain connects TRBV5-1 to TRBJ1-1; D gene ambiguous. Trimming left V 5 bases short and J 0 bases short, with 8 bases between. This CDR3 contains 13 residues. Germline CDR1 and CDR2: SGHRS and YFSETQ.

The V and J genes are TRBV19 and TRBJ2-3; D may be TRBD2 (5 bases). With 5 bases removed from V and 9 bases from J, the gap between germline ends came to 9 bases. CDR1 is LNHDA, CDR2 SQIVND, per germline (reference sequence). The CDR3 is 11 residues long. This chain's CDR3 is CASSGPGTQYF. The DNA for the CDR3 is TGTGCCAGTAGTGGCCCGGGGACGCAGTATTTT.